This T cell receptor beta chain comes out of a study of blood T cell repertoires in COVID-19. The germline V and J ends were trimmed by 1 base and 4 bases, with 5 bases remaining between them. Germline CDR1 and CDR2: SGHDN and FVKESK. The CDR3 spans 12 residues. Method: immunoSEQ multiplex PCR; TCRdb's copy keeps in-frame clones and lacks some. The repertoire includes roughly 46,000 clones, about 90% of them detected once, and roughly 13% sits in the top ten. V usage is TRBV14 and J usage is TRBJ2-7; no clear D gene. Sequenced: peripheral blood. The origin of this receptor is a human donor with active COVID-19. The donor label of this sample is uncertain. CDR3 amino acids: CASSQVRYEQYF. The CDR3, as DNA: TGTGCCAGCAGCCAAGTCAGGTACGAGCAGTACTTC.